These T cell receptor beta chains were read from a single sample in a study of tumor-infiltrating lymphocytes in primary liver carcinoma. TCRdb reprocessed the multiplex PCR reads via MiXCR and lists one record per CDR3 protein. The profile shows 310,000 or so distinct CDR3 sequences, 65% of them singletons. The source material was peripheral blood. These receptors came from a man aged 40-55 years with primary liver carcinoma and hepatitis B virus infection. The CDR3 runs from the conserved cysteine through the conserved F or W. The order of the fields is V gene, D gene, J gene, clone size, CDR3 DNA, CDR3 protein. A D gene is named only where the DNA matches it firmly. Size is stated for part of the rows, as once, few or many counts, or as a class when the clone is expanded.

V: TRBV5-6; D: NA; J: TRBJ1-1; size: NA; DNA: TGTGCCAGCAGCCGGTACCCTAAAGCTTTCTTT; CDR3: CASSRYPKAFF
V: TRBV13; D: NA; J: TRBJ2-7; size: few; DNA: TGTGCCAGCAGCTTAAGTAGTCAGTACGACGAGCAGTACTTC; CDR3: CASSLSSQYDEQYF
V: TRBV6-5; D: NA; J: TRBJ2-1; size: many; DNA: TGTGCCAGCAGTTACTCCCGGATGGGCCATGAGCAGTTCTTC; CDR3: CASSYSRMGHEQFF
V: TRBV4-1; D: NA; J: TRBJ2-7; size: NA; DNA: TGCGCCAGCAGCCAACCCGACCCAGAGCAGTACTTC; CDR3: CASSQPDPEQYF
V: TRBV6-5; D: NA; J: TRBJ2-3; size: NA; DNA: TGTGCCAGCAGTTACTCCCAGGATCGCGCAGATACGCAGTTTTTT; CDR3: CASSYSQDRADTQFF
V: TRBV28; D: NA; J: TRBJ2-2; size: few; DNA: TGTGCCAGCAGTCATTTCGGGGAGCTGTTTTTT; CDR3: CASSHFGELFF
V: TRBV11-2; D: NA; J: TRBJ2-3; size: NA; DNA: TGTGCCTGCACCCCAGCACCCACATATACGCAGTATTTT; CDR3: CACTPAPTYTQYF
V: TRBV11-2; D: TRBD2; J: TRBJ2-1; size: NA; DNA: TGCGCCAGCAGTTCACTGGGACTAGCGGGAGAAAGGTTCTTC; CDR3: CASSSLGLAGERFF
V: TRBV11-2; D: TRBD2; J: TRBJ2-3; size: NA; DNA: TGTGCCAGCAACTTCCCTAGCGGGAGCACAGATAGGCAGTATTTT; CDR3: CASNFPSGSTDRQYF
V: TRBV7-9; D: NA; J: TRBJ2-3; size: NA; DNA: TGTGCCAGCAGCTTAATCCTAGTGGGGGATACGCAGTATTTT; CDR3: CASSLILVGDTQYF
V: TRBV11-2; D: TRBD1; J: TRBJ2-1; size: once; DNA: TGTGCCAGCAGCCCCCGACCAGGGGGCAATGTTCAGTTCTTC; CDR3: CASSPRPGGNVQFF
V: TRBV11-2; D: NA; J: TRBJ2-7; size: NA; DNA: TGTACCAGCAGCTTAGCATACGCGGGGGAGCAGTACTTC; CDR3: CTSSLAYAGEQYF
V: TRBV28; D: NA; J: TRBJ2-7; size: few; DNA: TGTGCCAGCAGTTTGCAAGTTTACGAGCAGTACTTC; CDR3: CASSLQVYEQYF
V: TRBV12-3/TRBV12-4; D: TRBD2; J: TRBJ2-1; size: few; DNA: TGTGCCAGCAGTTTCGGGGAGGGTGAGCAGTCCTTC; CDR3: CASSFGEGEQSF
V: TRBV12-3/TRBV12-4; D: TRBD1; J: TRBJ1-2; size: large; DNA: TGTGCCAGCAGTTTGACAGGGGCTGGCTACACCTTC; CDR3: CASSLTGAGYTF
V: TRBV11-2; D: NA; J: TRBJ2-3; size: NA; DNA: TGTGCCAGCAGCTTATATCCGACTGATACGCAGTATTTT; CDR3: CASSLYPTDTQYF
V: TRBV12-3/TRBV12-4; D: TRBD1; J: TRBJ1-6; size: many; DNA: TGTGCCAGCAGTGTATACAGGGGGCCGTTTAATTCACCCCTCCACTTT; CDR3: CASSVYRGPFNSPLHF
V: TRBV21-1; D: NA; J: TRBJ2-1; size: NA; DNA: TGTGCCAGCAGCCCTGAAACTCCATCCCCCTACAATGAGCAGTTCTTC; CDR3: CASSPETPSPYNEQFF
V: TRBV11-2; D: NA; J: TRBJ1-2; size: NA; DNA: TGTGCCAGCAGTTATCCAGGGACACTGAACTATGGCTACACCTTC; CDR3: CASSYPGTLNYGYTF
V: TRBV11-3; D: NA; J: TRBJ2-2; size: NA; DNA: TGTGCCAGCAGCCTCGTGACAGCGAACACCGGGGAGATGTTTTTT; CDR3: CASSLVTANTGEMFF
V: TRBV5-5; D: NA; J: TRBJ2-5; size: NA; DNA: TGTGCCAGCAGCTTGTCAGCGGGCGTGTCGGAGACCCAGTACTTC; CDR3: CASSLSAGVSETQYF
V: TRBV5-1; D: TRBD1; J: TRBJ1-2; size: once; DNA: TGCGCCAGCAGCTCGGTTTGGGGACAGGGTCGGATATATGGCTACACCTTC; CDR3: CASSSVWGQGRIYGYTF
V: TRBV11-2; D: NA; J: TRBJ2-3; size: NA; DNA: TGTGCCAGTAGCTCAGCAGCTTGCACAGATACGCAGTATTTT; CDR3: CASSSAACTDTQYF
V: TRBV12-3/TRBV12-4; D: TRBD1; J: TRBJ1-4; size: NA; DNA: TGTGCCAGCAGCCTCACAGGGGCTAATGAAAAACTGTTTTTT; CDR3: CASSLTGANEKLFF
V: TRBV18; D: NA; J: TRBJ2-1; size: NA; DNA: TGTGCCAGCTCCCGGACTACCGGGAAGAGGAACAATGAGCAGTTCTTC; CDR3: CASSRTTGKRNNEQFF
V: TRBV11-2; D: NA; J: TRBJ2-2; size: NA; DNA: TGTGCCAACATCCCGCAGATTACCGGGGAGCTGTTTTTT; CDR3: CANIPQITGELFF
V: TRBV11-2; D: TRBD1; J: TRBJ2-1; size: NA; DNA: TGTGCCAGCAGCTCAGCGGGGACAGGGAACTACAATGAGCAGTTCTTC; CDR3: CASSSAGTGNYNEQFF
V: TRBV12-3/TRBV12-4; D: TRBD2; J: TRBJ2-1; size: many; DNA: TGTGCCAGCAGTTTAGGGCGGGAGGCAAACAATGAGCAGTTCTTC; CDR3: CASSLGREANNEQFF
V: TRBV29-1; D: NA; J: TRBJ2-5; size: NA; DNA: TGCAACGTAGCCCAATCGGAGACACAGTACTTC; CDR3: CNVAQSETQYF
V: TRBV11-2; D: TRBD2; J: TRBJ2-1; size: NA; DNA: TGTGCCAGCAGCTTAACGCGGGAGCGGTTATTC; CDR3: CASSLTRERLF
V: TRBV5-1; D: NA; J: TRBJ2-4; size: NA; DNA: TGCGCCAGCAGTAAGCAGGGGCCTGGAAACATTCAGCACTTC; CDR3: CASSKQGPGNIQHF
V: TRBV11-2; D: NA; J: TRBJ1-5; size: NA; DNA: TGTGCCAGCAGCTTGGAGGCTAATCAGCCCCAGCATTTT; CDR3: CASSLEANQPQHF
V: TRBV10-2; D: NA; J: TRBJ2-7; size: NA; DNA: TGCGCCAGCAGTAGGGAAACAATCCCCTACGAGCAGTACTTC; CDR3: CASSRETIPYEQYF
V: TRBV11-2; D: NA; J: TRBJ2-2; size: many; DNA: TGTGCCAGCGGTCGGGGCGCGGCCACCGGGGAGCTGTTTTTT; CDR3: CASGRGAATGELFF
V: TRBV4-1; D: TRBD2; J: TRBJ2-1; size: NA; DNA: TGCGCCAGTAGCTACCCGACTAGCGGGAGATACAATGAGCAGTTCTTC; CDR3: CASSYPTSGRYNEQFF
V: TRBV5-5; D: NA; J: TRBJ2-7; size: NA; DNA: TGTGCCAGCAGCTCCACAGGGTATGTTAGGCTGGAGCAGTACTTC; CDR3: CASSSTGYVRLEQYF
V: TRBV11-2; D: TRBD1; J: TRBJ2-1; size: NA; DNA: TGTGCCAGCAGCTCCGGGACAGAGGCTAAAGATGATCAGTTATTC; CDR3: CASSSGTEAKDDQLF
V: TRBV29-1; D: NA; J: TRBJ2-3; size: NA; DNA: TGCAGCGTTGAAACGGGAACAGGAAGAAGCACAGATACGCAGTATTTT; CDR3: CSVETGTGRSTDTQYF
V: TRBV11-2; D: TRBD2; J: TRBJ2-3; size: NA; DNA: TGTGCCAGCAGCTTAATACTAGCGGGAGTTGTAGATACGCAGTATTTT; CDR3: CASSLILAGVVDTQYF
V: TRBV6-6; D: TRBD1; J: TRBJ2-5; size: NA; DNA: TGTGTCAGCAGTTGGGACAGGAGTCTTCAAGAGACCCAGTACTTC; CDR3: CVSSWDRSLQETQYF
V: TRBV11-3; D: NA; J: TRBJ2-7; size: NA; DNA: TGTGCCAACACCGGATCAATCGGGGAGAGCTACGAGCAGTACTTC; CDR3: CANTGSIGESYEQYF